This is a list of T cell receptor beta chains from one sample in a study of radiotherapy plus CTLA-4 blockade in lung cancer. This table comes from immunoSEQ multiplex PCR, and its TCRdb copy is limited to in-frame clones, with some not included. The sample yields about 36,000 clones, 72% seen once. The sample was peripheral blood, taken from a patient treated with radiotherapy plus ipilimumab. The receptors derive from a human donor with non-small cell lung cancer who had stable disease on radiotherapy plus ipilimumab. Both conserved end residues are trimmed from each CDR3. D genes are given only for firm matches.

TRBV5-4,.,TRBJ1-6,ASSLVLGANSPLH
TRBV6-5,.,TRBJ1-2,ASRTDGYDGYT
TRBV2,TRBD1,TRBJ1-5,ASKGQGASQPQH
TRBV5-6,.,TRBJ2-3,ASSQRPGFSTDTQY
TRBV2,.,TRBJ1-6,ASGGEGNSPLH
TRBV11-2,TRBD2,TRBJ2-5,ASSITGGPGETQY
TRBV27,.,TRBJ1-2,ASSPGAWKGYT
TRBV19,.,TRBJ1-5,ASNLAGASQPQH
TRBV6-5,TRBD1,TRBJ2-2,ASSYRRQGTGELF
TRBV10-1,TRBD1,TRBJ1-6,ARPSRDRFRSPLH
TRBV6-1,.,TRBJ1-2,ASSYSGQLYGYT
TRBV2,.,TRBJ1-4,ASSEGSSVRGEKLF
TRBV5-5,TRBD2,TRBJ2-5,ASKYQWTSGEETQY
TRBV7-9,.,TRBJ2-2,ASSPLLTGPRNTGELF
TRBV5-1,.,TRBJ1-4,ASSQGPGQGHEKLF